This is a list of T cell receptor beta chains from one sample in a study of cytomegalovirus exposure and HLA in healthy donors. TCRdb's copy holds only in-frame clones and misses some; the assay was immunoSEQ multiplex PCR. The sample carries 200,000 or so clones, approximately 80% recorded once. Sequencing was done on a sample of PBMCs. Receptors originate from a woman aged 18-29 years in good health and CMV-seropositive. CDR3s include the opening cysteine and the closing phenylalanine or tryptophan. Each record gives: V gene, J gene, CDR3 protein.

v_call: TRBV7-6
j_call: TRBJ1-2
cdr3_aa: CASSLVASGYYGYTF

v_call: TRBV4-1
j_call: TRBJ1-5
cdr3_aa: CASSQVGLGGLSNQPQHF

v_call: TRBV5-5
j_call: TRBJ2-3
cdr3_aa: CASSSGTGISTDTQYF

v_call: TRBV28
j_call: TRBJ2-7
cdr3_aa: CASSLRDRADYEQYF

v_call: TRBV19
j_call: TRBJ1-5
cdr3_aa: CASKKGDQPQHF

v_call: TRBV28
j_call: TRBJ1-2
cdr3_aa: CASSSGGWQRFYGYTF

v_call: TRBV4-1
j_call: TRBJ2-3
cdr3_aa: CASSLSGGADTQYF

v_call: TRBV6-1
j_call: TRBJ2-1
cdr3_aa: CASSDKPDLEDEQFF

v_call: TRBV7-9
j_call: TRBJ2-5
cdr3_aa: CASSYRDRGSETQYF

v_call: TRBV19
j_call: TRBJ1-2
cdr3_aa: CASSLEDSPSYGYTF

v_call: TRBV7-3
j_call: TRBJ2-1
cdr3_aa: CASSTHSGGKGYNEQFF

v_call: TRBV5-6
j_call: TRBJ2-2
cdr3_aa: CASSLSPWSGELFF

v_call: TRBV7-6
j_call: TRBJ2-3
cdr3_aa: CASSLLGGPSTDTQYF

v_call: TRBV4-1
j_call: TRBJ1-4
cdr3_aa: CASSLQGAREKLFF

v_call: TRBV5-4
j_call: TRBJ1-6
cdr3_aa: CASSRRGAIYNSPLHF

v_call: TRBV5-1
j_call: TRBJ2-4
cdr3_aa: CASSQTGGKNIQYF

v_call: TRBV5-4
j_call: TRBJ1-1
cdr3_aa: CASSLGEEAFF

v_call: TRBV19
j_call: TRBJ1-2
cdr3_aa: CASSLTGKLYGYTF

v_call: TRBV30
j_call: TRBJ1-5
cdr3_aa: CAWSGTVSNQPQHF

v_call: TRBV11-3
j_call: TRBJ2-2
cdr3_aa: CASRLGAGELFF

v_call: TRBV5-1
j_call: TRBJ2-3
cdr3_aa: CASSLDDRETDTQYF

v_call: TRBV11-2
j_call: TRBJ1-2
cdr3_aa: CASSYGTHYGYTF

v_call: TRBV27
j_call: TRBJ1-6
cdr3_aa: CASSLGPDYSPLHF

v_call: TRBV6-5
j_call: TRBJ1-6
cdr3_aa: CASSYLGETTPLHF

v_call: TRBV9
j_call: TRBJ1-2
cdr3_aa: CASRNDKNYGYTF

v_call: TRBV5-1
j_call: TRBJ2-3
cdr3_aa: CASSLQGSDTQYF

v_call: TRBV18
j_call: TRBJ2-2
cdr3_aa: CASSPPSGGRNTGELFF

v_call: TRBV5-1
j_call: TRBJ1-5
cdr3_aa: CASSYGSNQPQHF

v_call: TRBV28
j_call: TRBJ2-7
cdr3_aa: CASSWGRIGYEQYF

v_call: TRBV6-1
j_call: TRBJ1-1
cdr3_aa: CASSDVQWNTEAFF

v_call: TRBV19
j_call: TRBJ1-1
cdr3_aa: CASSIIRGRLGEAFF

v_call: TRBV2
j_call: TRBJ1-2
cdr3_aa: CASSGDNYGYTF

v_call: TRBV6-5
j_call: TRBJ2-5
cdr3_aa: CASSYLGGGEETQYF

v_call: TRBV5-6
j_call: TRBJ1-5
cdr3_aa: CASSLSGRGNQPQHF

v_call: TRBV18
j_call: TRBJ2-5
cdr3_aa: CASSPRQGRETQYF

v_call: TRBV7-2
j_call: -
cdr3_aa: CASNAGESPYEQYF

v_call: TRBV6-1
j_call: TRBJ2-1
cdr3_aa: CASGLGEGSYNEQFF

v_call: TRBV19
j_call: TRBJ1-1
cdr3_aa: CASSMDRVTEAFF

v_call: TRBV5-1
j_call: TRBJ1-2
cdr3_aa: CASSRKLTGGQSYGYTF

v_call: TRBV5-1
j_call: TRBJ1-2
cdr3_aa: CASSLDIFYGYTF

v_call: TRBV30
j_call: TRBJ2-2
cdr3_aa: CALTRAANGELFF

v_call: TRBV19
j_call: TRBJ2-3
cdr3_aa: CASSSGSTDTQYF

v_call: TRBV2
j_call: TRBJ1-3
cdr3_aa: CASRRQGAVGNTIYF

v_call: TRBV5-4
j_call: TRBJ2-5
cdr3_aa: CASSPPGDAETQYF

v_call: TRBV11-2
j_call: TRBJ1-2
cdr3_aa: CASSYDRGMDGYTF

v_call: TRBV5-1
j_call: TRBJ1-2
cdr3_aa: CASSLSPRDGYTF

v_call: TRBV7-2
j_call: TRBJ2-7
cdr3_aa: CASSLAGDRGRHEQYF

v_call: TRBV7-2
j_call: TRBJ1-5
cdr3_aa: CASSPGPGHIDYSNQPQHF

v_call: TRBV6-6
j_call: TRBJ1-1
cdr3_aa: CASSPWGGGTEAFF

v_call: TRBV6-5
j_call: TRBJ1-2
cdr3_aa: CASSAPGDRGHGYTF